Below, 12 T cell receptor beta chains from the same sample are listed, as sequenced in a study of cytomegalovirus exposure and HLA in healthy donors. The PCR employed 60 Vbeta primers together with 13 Jbeta primers. Clones were sequenced by immunoSEQ multiplex PCR, and TCRdb holds only the in-frame ones, with some missing. Of 100,000 to 150,000 clones in the sample, roughly 68% are singletons; the top ten hold roughly 4.1%. The specimen sequenced was PBMCs. The receptors were sampled from a woman aged 45 to 65 in good health and CMV-seropositive.

The J gene is TRBJ1-3, the V gene TRBV9; 11 bases match TRBD1. Trimming cost V 0 bases and J 5 bases; bases outside gene matches: 4. The germline CDR1 and CDR2 sequences are SGDLS and YYNGEE. The CDR3 runs 16 residues. CDR3 DNA: TGTGCCAGCAGCGTAGTGGGACAGGGGGACCGAAACACCATATATTTT. Translated: CASSVVGQGDRNTIYF.

This chain connects TRBV7-3 to TRBJ1-1, with 7 nucleotides matching TRBD1. Germline loops: CDR1 SGHTA, CDR2 FQGTGA. V trimming: 2 bases; J trimming: 5 bases; junction bases outside the gene matches: 5. This CDR3 has 14 residues. Here the CDR3 reads CASSLYRGSTEAFF. CDR3 nucleotide sequence: TGTGCCAGCAGCTTATACAGGGGATCGACTGAAGCTTTCTTT.

This clone has only a few counts. J is TRBJ1-4 and V is TRBV27, with D hard to call. V shed 6 bases and J shed 7 bases, with 15 bases lying between them. Germline CDR1 MNHEY, CDR2 SMNVEV (reference sequence). The CDR3 consists of 14 residues. CDR3 sequence: CASRRPGVGEKLFF. The CDR3 bases are TGTGCCAGCAGGCGACCGGGAGTCGGTGAAAAACTGTTTTTT.

The V gene is TRBV5-6, the J gene TRBJ2-7; D is ambiguous. The CDR3 runs to 16 residues. The V end was cut by 0 bases, the J end by 4 bases, with 17 bases between. In germline, CDR1 is SGHDT, CDR2 YYEEEE. The CDR3: CASSLVIRQDLYEQYF. In DNA form, the CDR3 reads TGTGCCAGCAGCTTGGTCATTCGTCAGGATCTATACGAGCAGTACTTC.

The V call is TRBV27, the J call TRBJ1-2, with 9 nucleotides matching TRBD1. Trimming removed 5 bases from V and 3 bases from J; junction bases left unmatched: 7. The CDR3 extends over 15 amino acids. Germline V lookup: CDR1 MNHEY, CDR2 SMNVEV (reference sequence). The CDR3: CASSDYRGPYYGYTF. The CDR3 nucleotides read TGTGCCAGCAGTGACTACAGGGGGCCATACTATGGCTACACCTTC.

Only one count was recorded for this clone. The chain has TRBV7-9 and TRBJ2-5; 9 bases are shared with TRBD1. Germline CDR1 reads SEHNR; CDR2 reads FQNEAQ (reference sequence). Unmatched junction bases numbered 7, after V lost 1 base and J lost 4 bases. The CDR3 is 16 residues long. The CDR3: CASSLGDRANLETQYF. DNA of the CDR3: TGTGCCAGCAGCTTAGGGGACAGGGCAAATTTAGAGACCCAGTACTTC.

The chain employs TRBV5-5 and TRBJ1-6; the D is unclear. CDR3 length equals 15 residues. The V gene lost 0 bases and the J gene lost 8 bases, with 12 bases spanning the gap. Germline loops: CDR1 SGHKS, CDR2 YYEKEE (reference sequence). For the CDR3, the DNA is TGTGCCAGCAGCTTGGGCAGCGCCCCCGATTCACCCCTCCACTTT. It yields the protein CASSLGSAPDSPLHF.

The chain combines TRBV18 with TRBJ2-7; D perhaps matches TRBD1 (5 bases). Trimming cost V 3 bases and J 2 bases, with 8 bases left between them. Looked up from germline, CDR1 is KGHSH and CDR2 is LQKENI. The CDR3 length is 13 residues. CDR3 protein: CASSPPDTYEQYF. In DNA, the CDR3 is TGTGCCAGCTCACCGCCGGACACCTACGAGCAGTACTTC.

V usage is TRBV7-3 and J usage is TRBJ1-2; maybe TRBD1 (5 bases). Germline CDR1 SGHTA, CDR2 FQGTGA. The CDR3 totals 15 residues. V was shortened by 0 bases and J by 6 bases, with 14 bases between the two germline ends. The CDR3: CASSLTGRDSHGYTF. CDR3 coding DNA: TGTGCCAGCAGCTTAACGGGCAGGGATTCCCATGGCTACACCTTC. The full variable domain, its missing parts supplied by reference TRBV7-3 and TRBJ1-2, is GAGVSQTPSNKVTEKGKYVELRCDPISGHTALYWYRQSLGQGPEFLIYFQGTGAADDSGLPNDRFFAVRPEGSVSTLKIQRTERGDSAVYLCASSLTGRDSHGYTFGSGTRLTVV.

The gene calls are TRBV10-2 and TRBJ2-5; 16 bases match TRBD2. J gave up 5 bases and V 4 bases, and 1 base lay outside the gene matches. CDR1 is WSHSY and CDR2 is SAAADI in the germline V gene. The CDR3 totals 15 residues. The CDR3 reads CASSGGLAGGETQYF. DNA of the CDR3: TGCGCCAGCAGTGGGGGACTAGCGGGGGGGGAGACCCAGTACTTC.

CDR3 in amino acids: CAISSGNSYEQYF. Here the CDR3 DNA reads TGTGCCATCAGTTCAGGGAACTCCTACGAGCAGTACTTC. V gene TRBV10-3 combines with J gene TRBJ2-7; D might be TRBD1 (5 bases). Trimming cost V 5 bases and J 0 bases, with 8 bases left between them. CDR3 size: 13 residues. Germline CDR1 and CDR2: ENHRY and SYGVKD.

The chain is built from TRBV5-1 and TRBJ1-4; TRBD1 might be the D (6 bases). Germline-derived CDR1 and CDR2 are SGHRS and YFSETQ. The ends were cut back, 4 bases at V and 8 bases at J, with 15 bases in the middle. The CDR3 extends over 14 amino acids. The CDR3 DNA reads as TGCGCCAGCAGCGTAACAGGGTATGGGGAAAAACTGTTTTTT. It translates to CASSVTGYGEKLFF.